The source of this T cell receptor beta chain is a study of blood T cell repertoires in COVID-19. Study-level information: PBMCs, B-cell-depleted T cells, or T cells were the source of the cDNA or gDNA that made up the material.

Trimming removed 5 bases at V and 1 base at J, with 14 bases between. The CDR3 sequence is 15 residues long. The germline V gene encodes CDR1 SEHNR and CDR2 FQNEAQ (reference sequence). TCRdb keeps only in-frame clones here, not all; method: immunoSEQ multiplex PCR. The data hold approximately 68,000 clones, with 87% observed a single time. This sequence joins TRBV7-9 and TRBJ1-1; perhaps TRBD1 as D (6 bases). Input material: peripheral blood. The TCR originated in a man in his fifties or sixties with active COVID-19. Here the CDR3 reads CASSKTDRANTEAFF. The CDR3 bases are TGTGCCAGCAGCAAAACGGACAGAGCGAACACTGAAGCTTTCTTT.